The 31 T cell receptor beta chains in this list originate from one sample, sequenced in a study of siplizumab effects on memory and regulatory T cells. Profiled with immunoSEQ multiplex PCR; TCRdb holds only in-frame clones, not every one. The sample contains some 100,000 clones, nearly 95% of which appear only once. The sample was non-Treg CD4+ T cells sorted from blood. These TCRs come from a human donor in good health.

The chain carries TRBV7-9 and TRBJ2-6; D unclear. CDR1 and CDR2 from the germline V gene are SEHNR and FQNEAQ (reference sequence). V was cut by 2 bases and J by 4 bases, with 3 bases left in between. CDR3 size: 13 residues. CDR3 bases: TGTGCCAGCAGCTTAACGGGGGCCAACGTCCTGACTTTC. Its protein product is CASSLTGANVLTF.

This clone was seen once. The rearrangement uses TRBV6-5 and TRBJ1-4; D is possibly TRBD1 (6 bases). With 6 bases removed from V and 5 bases from J, the gap between germline ends came to 13 bases. This CDR3 has 14 residues. The germline CDR1 and CDR2 sequences are MNHEY and SVGAGI. CDR3 protein: CASRLGQRNEKLFF. The DNA for the CDR3 is TGTGCCAGCAGATTAGGACAGAGAAATGAAAAACTGTTTTTT.

The CDR3 sequence: CASSLTKTQYF. DNA for the CDR3: TGTGCCAGCAGCTTAACAAAGACCCAGTACTTC. The chain employs TRBV11-3 and TRBJ2-5, with no clear D. Germline-derived CDR1 and CDR2 are SGHNT and YENEEA. There are 11 residues in the CDR3. Trimming pared 2 bases from V and 6 bases from J, leaving 4 bases between.

V gene TRBV15 combines with J gene TRBJ1-2; D may be TRBD1 (5 bases). This CDR3 spans 14 amino acids. From germline, CDR1 is LNHNV and CDR2 YYDKDF (reference sequence). V was clipped by 3 bases and J by 7 bases, with 15 bases between them. CDR3 loop: CATSRGTVLSGYTF. The CDR3 region has the DNA TGTGCCACCAGCAGGGGGACGGTTTTGAGTGGCTACACCTTC.

This clone was recorded a few times. V is TRBV7-2 and J is TRBJ2-1; no firm D call. Germline V CDR1 and CDR2: SGHTA, FQGNSA. Trimming took 1 base from V and 5 from J, leaving 3 bases between them. This CDR3 has 12 amino acids. As DNA, the CDR3 is TGTGCCAGCAGCTTAGTCCACAATGAGCAGTTCTTC. Translating gives CASSLVHNEQFF.

The rearrangement joins TRBV6-5 to TRBJ2-7, with 10 nucleotides matching TRBD1. V shed 6 bases and J 6 bases; nucleotides not matched to a gene: 8. This CDR3 contains 14 residues. The germline gives CDR1 MNHEY, CDR2 SVGAGI. CDR3 DNA sequence: TGTGCCAGCAGAAGGGGCCGGGACAGGGGCGAGCAGTACTTC. As protein: CASRRGRDRGEQYF.

This chain uses TRBV5-6 with TRBJ2-7; D unclear. Trimming stripped 4 bases from V and 0 bases from J, with 8 bases between. CDR1 is SGHDT, CDR2 YYEEEE, per germline. This CDR3 has 13 residues. The CDR3 here is CASSPRSSYEQYF. The CDR3 region has the DNA TGTGCCAGCAGCCCCAGAAGCTCCTACGAGCAGTACTTC.

The chain has TRBV15 and TRBJ2-5, with 8 nucleotides matching TRBD2. Unmatched junction bases numbered 8, after V lost 8 bases and J lost 0 bases. This CDR3 is 15 amino acids long. Germline V gene sequence: CDR1 LNHNV, CDR2 YYDKDF (reference sequence). CDR3 sequence: CATRGGGWYQETQYF. The CDR3 coding sequence is TGTGCCACCCGGGGGGGAGGGTGGTACCAAGAGACCCAGTACTTC.

This clone was seen a single time. At one end the junction does not follow the germline gene, possibly because of a read error. The V call is TRBV5-1, the J call TRBJ1-5; 9 bases align to TRBD1. Germline V CDR1 and CDR2: SGHRS, YFSETQ. The CDR3 length is 14 residues. CDR3 amino acids: CASSLGDRAQPQHF. The CDR3 nucleotides read TGTGCCAGCAGCTTGGGGGACAGGGCCCAGCCCCAGCATTTT.

The rearrangement joins TRBV10-3 to TRBJ2-5; 7 positions agree with TRBD1. The germline gives CDR1 ENHRY, CDR2 SYGVKD. V was pared by 8 bases and J by 1 base, with 7 bases of the junction left unmatched. The CDR3 has 14 residues. This CDR3 reads CAIGSGQSQETQYF. DNA for the CDR3: TGTGCCATCGGATCGGGACAGAGCCAAGAGACCCAGTACTTC.

This clone was seen once. The chain carries TRBV27 and TRBJ2-3; weak D call: TRBD2 (5 bases). The germline V gene encodes CDR1 MNHEY and CDR2 SMNVEV (reference sequence). The CDR3 is 16 residues long. The V end lost 5 bases, the J end lost 3 bases, and 18 bases lay between the germline ends. The CDR3 DNA sequence: TGTGCCAGCAGTCCCACTAGTCGGGTAATGACAGATACGCAGTATTTT. It translates to CASSPTSRVMTDTQYF.

Comment on this clone: The sample has other DNA sequences that encode this CDR3 too. The chain has TRBV20-1 and TRBJ2-5; D call uncertain. The V gene's germline CDR1 is DFQATT and CDR2 SNEGSKA (reference sequence). The CDR3 totals 11 residues. The V and J ends lost 5 bases and 5 bases respectively, with 9 bases between them. CDR3 sequence (DNA): TGCAGTGCTGCTTTAGGTGAGACCCAGTACTTC. It yields the protein CSAALGETQYF.

CDR3 region: CASVWGEATNEKLFF. Here the CDR3 DNA reads TGTGCCAGCGTCTGGGGGGAGGCAACTAATGAAAAACTGTTTTTT. V usage is TRBV7-9 and J usage is TRBJ1-4; a possible D gene is TRBD1 (5 bases). The CDR3 extends over 15 amino acids. V dropped 8 bases and J dropped 0 bases, with 13 bases sitting between them. CDR1 is SEHNR, CDR2 FQNEAQ, per germline (reference sequence).

This clone has just one count. V is TRBV6-1 and J is TRBJ1-5, with TRBD1 matching 9 bases. CDR3 length: 14 residues. The trim removed 5 bases at V and 5 bases at J, leaving 4 bases unmatched. The germline gives CDR1 MNHNS, CDR2 SASEGT. CDR3 sequence reads: CASSWDRADQPQHF. Here the CDR3 DNA reads TGTGCCAGCAGTTGGGACAGGGCAGATCAGCCCCAGCATTTT.

The chain recombines TRBV30 with TRBJ1-2, with D possibly being TRBD1 (5 bases). Germline CDR1 and CDR2: GTSNPN and SVGIG (reference sequence). V shed 7 bases and J shed 8 bases, with 11 bases lying between them. This CDR3 contains 10 residues. The CDR3 region is CALRGFGYTF. The DNA of the CDR3 is TGTGCCTTAAGGGGTTTCGGCTACACCTTC. The complete variable domain, with remaining parts taken from reference TRBV30 and TRBJ1-2, reads SQTIHQWPATLVQPVGSPLSLECTVEGTSNPNLYWYRQAAGRGLQLLFYSVGIGQISSEVPQNLSASRPQDRQFILSSKKLLLSDSGFYLCALRGFGYTFGSGTRLTVV.

The rearrangement links TRBV6-6 to TRBJ2-3; D is unresolved. The CDR3 runs 16 residues. The germline gives CDR1 MNHNY, CDR2 SVGAGI (reference sequence). Trimming removed 2 bases at V and 0 bases at J, with 12 bases between. Written as DNA, the CDR3 is TGTGCCAGCAGTTACGATCGGGCCCACAGCACAGATACGCAGTATTTT. Translating it yields CASSYDRAHSTDTQYF.

V is TRBV7-9 and J is TRBJ2-1; 7 nucleotides line up with TRBD1. CDR1 and CDR2 from the germline V gene are SEHNR and FQNEAQ (reference sequence). CDR3 length equals 16 residues. V gave up 1 base and J gave up 9 bases; unmatched junction bases: 12. CDR3 coding DNA: TGTGCCAGCAGCTTAGGGACAGGTCGACTCAGGGGTGAGCAGTTCTTC. It translates to CASSLGTGRLRGEQFF.

The J gene is TRBJ2-3, the V gene TRBV5-4; D perhaps matches TRBD1 (5 bases). The V gene's germline CDR1 is SGHNT and CDR2 YYREEE (reference sequence). This CDR3 is 16 amino acids long. Trimming left V 2 bases short and J 6 bases short, with 19 bases between. The CDR3 DNA follows: TGTGCCAGCAGCTTAGCAGGGCAGACCAGCAGCGATACGCAGTATTTT. Translated: CASSLAGQTSSDTQYF.

This chain uses TRBV6-1 with TRBJ2-7; D is undetermined. Deletions cut 8 bases from V and 1 base from J, with 15 bases between. The length of the CDR3 is 14 residues. Germline assignment: CDR1 MNHNS and CDR2 SASEGT. CDR3 sequence reads: CASCGPVPSYEQYF. CDR3 sequence (DNA): TGTGCCAGCTGTGGACCGGTCCCATCCTACGAGCAGTACTTC.

The chain joins TRBV15 to TRBJ1-5, with no clear D. Per the germline V gene, CDR1 is LNHNV and CDR2 is YYDKDF (reference sequence). The CDR3 has 12 amino acids. V was trimmed by 7 bases and J by 3 bases, leaving 7 bases between them. In DNA form, the CDR3 reads TGTGCCACCAATCGGGACAATCAGCCCCAGCATTTT. Translating it yields CATNRDNQPQHF.

This chain connects TRBV4-1 to TRBJ1-6; 7 nucleotides match TRBD1. Germline V gene sequence: CDR1 MGHRA, CDR2 YSYEKL. V lost 1 base, J lost 14 bases, and 14 bases stayed unmatched. This CDR3 contains 16 residues. The CDR3, as DNA: TGCGCCAGCAGCCAAGGTCCCGGGACAGTGCCCCTCACCCTCCACTTT. Its translation is CASSQGPGTVPLTLHF.

The gene calls are TRBV7-3 and TRBJ2-1; 8 nucleotides agree with TRBD2. Germline V gene sequence: CDR1 SGHTA, CDR2 FQGTGA. The CDR3 sequence is 15 residues long. V dropped 5 bases and J dropped 4; count of bases not matched to a gene: 7. The CDR3: CASSPERERYNEQFF. CDR3 sequence (DNA): TGTGCCAGCAGCCCTGAGCGGGAGCGGTACAATGAGCAGTTCTTC.

This chain joins TRBV2 and TRBJ1-2, with D possibly TRBD1 on 6 matching bases. Germline CDR1 and CDR2: SNHLY and FYNNEI. This CDR3 comprises 13 residues. V was trimmed by 4 bases and J by 7 bases, leaving 13 bases between them. CDR3 in amino acids: CASSANREGGYTF. The CDR3 bases are TGTGCCAGCAGTGCGAACAGGGAAGGTGGCTACACCTTC.

This clone appeared once. The rearrangement joins TRBV6-6 to TRBJ1-5; D is unresolved. Trimming took off 6 bases at V and 7 bases at J, with 16 bases between the two ends. CDR1 and CDR2 (germline): MNHNY, SVGAGI (reference sequence). The CDR3 is 14 amino acids. CDR3 sequence reads: CASSQIWDGQPQHF. The CDR3 DNA reads TGTGCCAGCAGCCAGATCTGGGATGGCCAGCCCCAGCATTTT.

The chain is built from TRBV7-9 and TRBJ2-2; 7 bases map to TRBD1. V dropped 4 bases and J dropped 1; count of bases not matched to a gene: 3. CDR3 size: 15 residues. Germline V lookup: CDR1 SEHNR, CDR2 FQNEAQ (reference sequence). CDR3 loop: CASSSGDRNTGELFF. CDR3 bases: TGTGCCAGCAGCTCAGGGGACAGGAACACCGGGGAGCTGTTTTTT.

This rearrangement joins TRBV2 to TRBJ2-1; 10 bases match TRBD2. Unmatched junction bases numbered 6, after V lost 4 bases and J lost 9 bases. The CDR3 consists of 14 residues. Germline-derived CDR1 and CDR2 are SNHLY and FYNNEI. The CDR3 sequence is CASSGPSGRGEQFF. The CDR3 DNA sequence: TGTGCCAGCAGTGGGCCTAGCGGGAGAGGTGAGCAGTTCTTC.

The chain recombines TRBV9 with TRBJ1-4, with 10 bases aligning to TRBD1. Per germline, CDR1 SGDLS and CDR2 YYNGEE. The V segment lost 4 bases and the J segment 7 bases; nucleotides outside the gene matches: 4. This CDR3 is 14 amino acids long. CDR3 in DNA: TGTGCCAGCAGCCTGACAGGGGGCGTTGAAAAACTGTTTTTT. Translated: CASSLTGGVEKLFF.

The chain combines TRBV27 with TRBJ2-3; the D is unclear. V dropped 3 bases and J dropped 2 bases, with 9 bases sitting between them. In germline, CDR1 is MNHEY, CDR2 SMNVEV (reference sequence). The CDR3 contains 14 residues. The CDR3 region has the DNA TGTGCCAGCAGTTTGGGCTTCTTCACAGATACGCAGTATTTT. Amino acids: CASSLGFFTDTQYF.

This clone is a singleton in its sample. This chain links TRBV9 with TRBJ2-5; D unresolved. Trimming removed 0 bases from V and 5 bases from J, with 14 bases in between. CDR1 SGDLS and CDR2 YYNGEE come from the germline V gene. This CDR3 is built from 15 residues. CDR3 in amino acids: CASSVGGQLVETQYF. In DNA, the CDR3 is TGTGCCAGCAGCGTAGGTGGGCAGCTAGTCGAGACCCAGTACTTC. The entire variable domain, with the rest obtained from reference TRBV9 and TRBJ2-5, is as follows: DSGVTQTPKHLITATGQRVTLRCSPRSGDLSVYWYQQSLDQGLQFLIQYYNGEERAKGNILERFSAQQFPDLHSELNLSSLELGDSALYFCASSVGGQLVETQYFGPGTRLLVL.

Details on this clone: This CDR3 is also generated by other DNA sequences in the sample. The V and J genes are TRBV27 and TRBJ1-4, with D possibly matching TRBD1 (6 bases). The CDR3 contains 14 residues. From germline, CDR1 is MNHEY and CDR2 SMNVEV (reference sequence). Between the trimmed V and J ends, which lost 6 bases and 7 bases, there was a span of 15 bases. The CDR3 spells CASRSAGASEKLFF. CDR3 bases: TGTGCCAGCAGAAGTGCAGGGGCGAGTGAAAAACTGTTTTTT. The variable domain in full, with the rest retrieved from reference TRBV27 and TRBJ1-4, is EAQVTQNPRYLITVTGKKLTVTCSQNMNHEYMSWYRQDPGLGLRQIYYSMNVEVTDKGDVPEGYKVSRKEKRNFPLILESPSPNQTSLYFCASRSAGASEKLFFGSGTQLSVL.

This chain joins TRBV30 and TRBJ1-1; no clear D gene. V lost 2 bases, J lost 4 bases, and 5 bases lay in between. This CDR3 is 11 amino acids long. Germline loops: CDR1 GTSNPN, CDR2 SVGIG (reference sequence). The CDR3 DNA follows: TGTGCCTGGAGTAGGGTCACTGAAGCTTTCTTT. Its protein product is CAWSRVTEAFF.